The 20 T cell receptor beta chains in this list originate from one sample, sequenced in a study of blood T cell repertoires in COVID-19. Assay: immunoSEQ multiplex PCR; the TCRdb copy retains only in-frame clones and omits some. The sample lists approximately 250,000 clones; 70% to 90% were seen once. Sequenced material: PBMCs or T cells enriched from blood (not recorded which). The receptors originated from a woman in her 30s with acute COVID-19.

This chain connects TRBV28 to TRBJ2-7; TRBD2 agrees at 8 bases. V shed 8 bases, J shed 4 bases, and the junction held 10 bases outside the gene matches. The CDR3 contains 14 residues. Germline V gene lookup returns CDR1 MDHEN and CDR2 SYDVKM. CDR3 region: CASSGPSGLYEQYF. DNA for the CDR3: TGTGCCAGCTCCGGCCCTAGCGGGCTTTACGAGCAGTACTTC.

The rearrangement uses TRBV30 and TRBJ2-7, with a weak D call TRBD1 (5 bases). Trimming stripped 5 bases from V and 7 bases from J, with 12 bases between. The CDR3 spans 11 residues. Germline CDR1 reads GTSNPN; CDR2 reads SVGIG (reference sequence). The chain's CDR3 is CAWGASGEQYF. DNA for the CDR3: TGTGCCTGGGGGGCGTCCGGGGAGCAGTACTTC.

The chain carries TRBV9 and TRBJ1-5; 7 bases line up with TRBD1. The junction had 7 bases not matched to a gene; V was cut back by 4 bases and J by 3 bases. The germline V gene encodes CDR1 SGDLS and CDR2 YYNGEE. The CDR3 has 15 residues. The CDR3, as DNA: TGTGCCAGCAGCAACTCCGGGACAGCCAATCAGCCCCAGCATTTT. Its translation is CASSNSGTANQPQHF.

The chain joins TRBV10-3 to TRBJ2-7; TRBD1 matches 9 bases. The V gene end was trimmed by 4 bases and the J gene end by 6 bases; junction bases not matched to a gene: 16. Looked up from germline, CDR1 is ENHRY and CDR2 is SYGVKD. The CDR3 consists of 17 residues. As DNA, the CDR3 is TGTGCCATCAGTGGAACAGTAGTCCGACAGGGGGTAGGCGAGCAGTACTTC. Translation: CAISGTVVRQGVGEQYF.

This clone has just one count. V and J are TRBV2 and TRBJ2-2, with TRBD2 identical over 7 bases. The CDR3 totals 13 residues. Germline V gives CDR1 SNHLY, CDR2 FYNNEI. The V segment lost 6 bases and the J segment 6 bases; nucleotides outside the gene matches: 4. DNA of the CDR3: TGTGCCAGCAGAGTGGGGGGGTCCGGGGAGCTGTTTTTT. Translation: CASRVGGSGELFF.

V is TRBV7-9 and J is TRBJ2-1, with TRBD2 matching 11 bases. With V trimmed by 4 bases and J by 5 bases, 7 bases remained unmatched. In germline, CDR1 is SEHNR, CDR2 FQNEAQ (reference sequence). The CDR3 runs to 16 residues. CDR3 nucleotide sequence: TGTGCCAGCAGCTCGATAGGGGGACTAGCGGACAATGAGCAGTTCTTC. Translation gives CASSSIGGLADNEQFF.

The CDR3 DNA sequence: TGTGCCAGCAAGGGGGGACTAGCGGCAGATACGCAGTATTTT. It is translated as CASKGGLAADTQYF. The chain has TRBV6-5 and TRBJ2-3; TRBD2 matches at 11 bases. CDR3 length: 14 amino acids. Trimming cost V 7 bases and J 4 bases; bases outside gene matches: 4. Germline CDR1 reads MNHEY; CDR2 reads SVGAGI.

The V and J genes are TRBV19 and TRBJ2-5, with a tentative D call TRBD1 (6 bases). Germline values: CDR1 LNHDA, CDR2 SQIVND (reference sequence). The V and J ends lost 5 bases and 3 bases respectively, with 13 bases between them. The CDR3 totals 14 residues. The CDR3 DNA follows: TGTGCCAGTAGTCATTTAGCAGGGGAAGAGACCCAGTACTTC. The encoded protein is CASSHLAGEETQYF.

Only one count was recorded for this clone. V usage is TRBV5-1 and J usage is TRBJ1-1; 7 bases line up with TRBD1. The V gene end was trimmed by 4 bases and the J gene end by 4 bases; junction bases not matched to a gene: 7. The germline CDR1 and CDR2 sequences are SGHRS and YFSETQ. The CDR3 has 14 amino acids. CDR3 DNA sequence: TGCGCCAGCAGCAGGGGGCAGGGGGTCACTGAAGCTTTCTTT. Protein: CASSRGQGVTEAFF.

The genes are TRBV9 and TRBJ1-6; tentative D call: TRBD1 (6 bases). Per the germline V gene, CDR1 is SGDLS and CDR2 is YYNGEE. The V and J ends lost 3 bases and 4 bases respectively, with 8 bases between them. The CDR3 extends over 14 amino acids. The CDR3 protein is CASSEDSYNSPLHF. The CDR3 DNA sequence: TGTGCCAGCAGCGAGGACAGTTATAATTCACCCCTCCACTTT.

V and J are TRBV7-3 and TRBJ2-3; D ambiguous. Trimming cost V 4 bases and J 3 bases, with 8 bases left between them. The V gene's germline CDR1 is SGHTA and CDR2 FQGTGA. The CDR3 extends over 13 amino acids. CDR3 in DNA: TGTGCCAGCAGCTCGAGCTTAACAGATACGCAGTATTTT. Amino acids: CASSSSLTDTQYF. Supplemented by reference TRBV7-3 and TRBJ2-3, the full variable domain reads GAGVSQTPSNKVTEKGKYVELRCDPISGHTALYWYRQSLGQGPEFLIYFQGTGAADDSGLPNDRFFAVRPEGSVSTLKIQRTERGDSAVYLCASSSSLTDTQYFGPGTRLTVL.

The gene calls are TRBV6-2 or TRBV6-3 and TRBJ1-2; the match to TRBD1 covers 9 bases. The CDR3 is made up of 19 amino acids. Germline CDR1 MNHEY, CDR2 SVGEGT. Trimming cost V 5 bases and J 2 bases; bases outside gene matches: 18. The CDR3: CASSTPPDRGPLFNYGYTF. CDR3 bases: TGTGCCAGCAGTACCCCACCGGACAGGGGACCCTTATTCAACTATGGCTACACCTTC.

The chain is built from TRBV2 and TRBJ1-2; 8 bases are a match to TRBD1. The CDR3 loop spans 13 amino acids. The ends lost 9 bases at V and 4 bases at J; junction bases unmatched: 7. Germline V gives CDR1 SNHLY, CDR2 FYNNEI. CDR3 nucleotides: TGTGCCAGTGAACAGGGGGGGTCCTATGGCTACACCTTC. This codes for CASEQGGSYGYTF.

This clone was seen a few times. The CDR3 DNA reads TGTGCCAGCTCACCAAGCGGAAGCACTGAAGCTTTCTTT. Translating it yields CASSPSGSTEAFF. The chain combines TRBV18 with TRBJ1-1; D unresolved. V was trimmed by 2 bases and J by 4 bases, leaving 8 bases between them. Germline V gene lookup returns CDR1 KGHSH and CDR2 LQKENI. The CDR3 has 13 amino acids.

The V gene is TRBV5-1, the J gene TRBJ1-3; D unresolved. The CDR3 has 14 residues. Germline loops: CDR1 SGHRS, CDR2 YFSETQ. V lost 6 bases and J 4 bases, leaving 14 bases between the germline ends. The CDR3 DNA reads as TGCGCCAGCACTTCCACGGAAGCGGGAAACACCATATATTTT. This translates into CASTSTEAGNTIYF.

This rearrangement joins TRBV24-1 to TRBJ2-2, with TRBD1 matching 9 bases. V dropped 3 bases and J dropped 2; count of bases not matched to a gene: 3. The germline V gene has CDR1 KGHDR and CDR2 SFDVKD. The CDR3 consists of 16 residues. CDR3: CATSDPGQGNTGELFF. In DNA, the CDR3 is TGTGCCACCAGTGATCCGGGACAGGGTAACACCGGGGAGCTGTTTTTT.

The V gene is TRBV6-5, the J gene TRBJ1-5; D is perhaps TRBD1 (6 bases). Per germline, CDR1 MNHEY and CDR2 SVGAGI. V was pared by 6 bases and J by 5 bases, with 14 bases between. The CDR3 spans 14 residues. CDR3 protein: CASRHLQGYQPQHF. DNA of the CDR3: TGTGCCAGCAGACATCTTCAGGGGTATCAGCCCCAGCATTTT.

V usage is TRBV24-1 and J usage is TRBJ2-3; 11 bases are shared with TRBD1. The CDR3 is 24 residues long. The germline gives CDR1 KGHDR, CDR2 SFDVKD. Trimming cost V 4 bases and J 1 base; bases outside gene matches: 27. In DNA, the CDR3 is TGTGCCACCAGTGACTCCGGGACAGGGGGTGCAACTAGCACCCAGTGGGTTGGCACAGATACGCAGTATTTT. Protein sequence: CATSDSGTGGATSTQWVGTDTQYF.

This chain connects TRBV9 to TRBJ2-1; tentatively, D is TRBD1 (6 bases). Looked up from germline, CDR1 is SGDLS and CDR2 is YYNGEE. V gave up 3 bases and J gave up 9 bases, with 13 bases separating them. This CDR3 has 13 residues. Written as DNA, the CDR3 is TGTGCCAGCAGCGATACAGGGTCAGGTGAGCAGTTCTTC. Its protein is CASSDTGSGEQFF.

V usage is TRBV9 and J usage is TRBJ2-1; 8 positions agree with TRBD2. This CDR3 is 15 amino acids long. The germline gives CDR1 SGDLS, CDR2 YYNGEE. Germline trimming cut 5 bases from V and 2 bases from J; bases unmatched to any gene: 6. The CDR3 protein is CASSALAETYNEQFF. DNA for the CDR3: TGTGCCAGCAGTGCACTAGCGGAAACCTACAATGAGCAGTTCTTC.